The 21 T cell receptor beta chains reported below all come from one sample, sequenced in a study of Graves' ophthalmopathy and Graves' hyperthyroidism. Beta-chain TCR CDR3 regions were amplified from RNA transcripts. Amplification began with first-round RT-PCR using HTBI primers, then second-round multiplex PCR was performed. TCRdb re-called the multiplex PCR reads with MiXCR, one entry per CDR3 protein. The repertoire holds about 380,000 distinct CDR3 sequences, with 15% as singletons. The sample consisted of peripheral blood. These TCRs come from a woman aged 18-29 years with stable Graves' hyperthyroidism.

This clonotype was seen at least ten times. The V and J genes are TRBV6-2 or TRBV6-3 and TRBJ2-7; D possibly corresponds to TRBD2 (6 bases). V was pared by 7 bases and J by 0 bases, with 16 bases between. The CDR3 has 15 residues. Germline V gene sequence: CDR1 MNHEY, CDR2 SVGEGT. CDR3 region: CASTGEEGTSYEQYF. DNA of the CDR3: TGTGCCAGCACCGGGGAGGAGGGGACCTCCTACGAGCAGTACTTC.

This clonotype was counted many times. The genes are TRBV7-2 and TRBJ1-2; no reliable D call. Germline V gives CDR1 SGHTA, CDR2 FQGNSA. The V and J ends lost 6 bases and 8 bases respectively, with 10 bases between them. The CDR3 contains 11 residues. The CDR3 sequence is CASRLGEGYTF. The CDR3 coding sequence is TGTGCCAGCAGGTTGGGTGAAGGCTACACCTTC. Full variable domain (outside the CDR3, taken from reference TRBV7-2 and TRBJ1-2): GAGVSQSPSNKVTEKGKDVELRCDPISGHTALYWYRQSLGQGLEFLIYFQGNSAPDKSGLPSDRFSAERTGGSVSTLTIQRTQQEDSAVYLCASRLGEGYTFGSGTRLTVV.

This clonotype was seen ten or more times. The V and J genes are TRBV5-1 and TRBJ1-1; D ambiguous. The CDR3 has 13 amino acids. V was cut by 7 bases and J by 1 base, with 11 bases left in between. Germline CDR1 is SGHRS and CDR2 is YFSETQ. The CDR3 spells CASFAEGNTEAFF. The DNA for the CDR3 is TGCGCCAGCTTCGCGGAGGGGAACACTGAAGCTTTCTTT.

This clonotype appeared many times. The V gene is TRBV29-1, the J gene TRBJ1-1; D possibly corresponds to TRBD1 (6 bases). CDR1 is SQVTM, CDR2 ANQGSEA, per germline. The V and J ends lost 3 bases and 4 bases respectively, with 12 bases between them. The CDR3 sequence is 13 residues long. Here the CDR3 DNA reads TGCAGCGTTGAGCGGGGGGCGGGCACTGAAGCTTTCTTT. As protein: CSVERGAGTEAFF.

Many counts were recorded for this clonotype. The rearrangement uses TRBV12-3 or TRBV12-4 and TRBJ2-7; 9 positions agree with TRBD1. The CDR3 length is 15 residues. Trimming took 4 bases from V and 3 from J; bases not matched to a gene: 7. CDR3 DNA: TGTGCCAGCAGTTCTGGGACAGGGCCCGGCTACGAGCAGTACTTC. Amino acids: CASSSGTGPGYEQYF.

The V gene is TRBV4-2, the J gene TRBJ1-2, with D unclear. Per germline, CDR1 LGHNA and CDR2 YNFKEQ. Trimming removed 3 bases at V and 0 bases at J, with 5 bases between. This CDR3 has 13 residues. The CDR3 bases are TGTGCCAGCAGCCATGACACTAACTATGGCTACACCTTC. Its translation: CASSHDTNYGYTF.

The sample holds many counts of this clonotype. The DNA of the CDR3 is TGTGCCAGCAGTTTATGGGGGCGAACTGAAGCTTTCTTT. Encoded protein: CASSLWGRTEAFF. The V call is TRBV12-3 or TRBV12-4, the J call TRBJ1-1; D may be TRBD1 (6 bases). V lost 2 bases, J lost 5 bases, and 9 bases lay in between. CDR3 size: 13 residues.

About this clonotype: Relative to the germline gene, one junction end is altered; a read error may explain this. This CDR3 reads CASNRGNTGEPFF. The CDR3 bases are TGTGCCAGCAACAGGGGAAACACCGGGGAGCCGTTTTTT. The chain combines TRBV12-3 or TRBV12-4 with TRBJ2-2; TRBD1 agrees at 7 bases. This CDR3 has 13 amino acids.

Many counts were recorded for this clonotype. Here the CDR3 reads CASSLALQNTGELFF. The CDR3 DNA reads TGTGCCAGCAGCTTAGCCTTACAGAACACCGGGGAGCTGTTTTTT. The rearrangement uses TRBV7-8 and TRBJ2-2; D gene ambiguous. The CDR3 totals 15 residues. The germline V gene encodes CDR1 SGHVS and CDR2 FQNEAQ. Trimming took off 0 bases at V and 1 base at J, with 6 bases between the two ends.

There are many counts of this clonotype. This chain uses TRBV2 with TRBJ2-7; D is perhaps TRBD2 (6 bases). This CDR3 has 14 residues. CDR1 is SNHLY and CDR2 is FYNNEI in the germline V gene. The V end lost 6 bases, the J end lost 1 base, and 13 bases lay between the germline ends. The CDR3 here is CASREGWGSYEQYF. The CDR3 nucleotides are TGTGCCAGCAGGGAGGGTTGGGGTTCCTACGAGCAGTACTTC.

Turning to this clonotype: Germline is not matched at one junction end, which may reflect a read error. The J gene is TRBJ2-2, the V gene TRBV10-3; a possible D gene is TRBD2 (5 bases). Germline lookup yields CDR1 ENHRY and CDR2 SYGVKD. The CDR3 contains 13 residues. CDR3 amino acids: CATRDYNTGELSF. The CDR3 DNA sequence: TGTGCCACCCGGGATTATAACACCGGGGAGCTGTCTTTT.

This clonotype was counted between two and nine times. The CDR3 region is CASSLNKGGYEQYF. CDR3 coding DNA: TGTGCCAGCTCACTAAACAAGGGAGGCTACGAGCAGTACTTC. This chain connects TRBV18 to TRBJ2-7; D may be TRBD2 (6 bases). The CDR3 loop spans 14 amino acids. V dropped 4 bases and J dropped 3 bases, with 13 bases sitting between them. Looked up from germline, CDR1 is KGHSH and CDR2 is LQKENI.

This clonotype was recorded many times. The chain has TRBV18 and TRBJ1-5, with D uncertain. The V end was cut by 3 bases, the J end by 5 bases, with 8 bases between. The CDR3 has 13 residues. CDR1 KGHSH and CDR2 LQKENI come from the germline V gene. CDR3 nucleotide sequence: TGTGCCAGCTCACCGGGGAGTTATCAGCCCCAGCATTTT. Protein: CASSPGSYQPQHF.

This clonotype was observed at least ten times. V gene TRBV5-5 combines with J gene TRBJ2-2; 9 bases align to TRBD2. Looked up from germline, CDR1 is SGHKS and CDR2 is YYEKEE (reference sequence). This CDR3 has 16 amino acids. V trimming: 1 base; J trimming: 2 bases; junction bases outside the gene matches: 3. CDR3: CASSLSGGLNTGELFF. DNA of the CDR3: TGTGCCAGCAGCTTGAGCGGGGGGTTAAACACCGGGGAGCTGTTTTTT.

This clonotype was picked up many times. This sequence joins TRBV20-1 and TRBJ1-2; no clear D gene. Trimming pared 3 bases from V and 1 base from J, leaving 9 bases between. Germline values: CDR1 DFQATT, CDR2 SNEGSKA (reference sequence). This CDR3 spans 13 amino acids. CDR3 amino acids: CSASQQINYGYTF. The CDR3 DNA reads TGCAGTGCTAGTCAACAGATTAACTATGGCTACACCTTC.

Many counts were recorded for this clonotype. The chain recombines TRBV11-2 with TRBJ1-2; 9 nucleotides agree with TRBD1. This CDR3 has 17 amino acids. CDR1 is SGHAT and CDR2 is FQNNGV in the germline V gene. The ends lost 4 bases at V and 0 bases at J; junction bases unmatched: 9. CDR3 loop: CASSSPMDRGTNYGYTF. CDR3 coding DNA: TGTGCCAGCAGCTCTCCCATGGACAGGGGAACTAACTATGGCTACACCTTC.

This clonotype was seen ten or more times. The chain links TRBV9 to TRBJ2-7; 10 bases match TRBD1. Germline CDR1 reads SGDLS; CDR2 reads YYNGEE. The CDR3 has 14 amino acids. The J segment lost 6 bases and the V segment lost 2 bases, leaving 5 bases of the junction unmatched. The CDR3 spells CASSVDRGPTEQYF. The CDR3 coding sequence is TGTGCCAGCAGCGTCGACAGGGGGCCGACCGAGCAGTACTTC.

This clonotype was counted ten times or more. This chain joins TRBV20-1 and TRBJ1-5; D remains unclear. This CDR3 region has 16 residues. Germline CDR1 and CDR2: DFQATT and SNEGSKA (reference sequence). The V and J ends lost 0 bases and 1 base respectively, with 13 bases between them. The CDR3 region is CSARDEGFWSNQPQHF. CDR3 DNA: TGCAGTGCTAGAGACGAGGGTTTTTGGAGCAATCAGCCCCAGCATTTT.

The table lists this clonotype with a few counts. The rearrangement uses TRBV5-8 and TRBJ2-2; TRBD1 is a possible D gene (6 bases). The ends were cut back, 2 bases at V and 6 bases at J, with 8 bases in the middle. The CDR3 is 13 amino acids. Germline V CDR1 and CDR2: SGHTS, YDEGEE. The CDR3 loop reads CASSLTGSGELFF. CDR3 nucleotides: TGTGCCAGCAGCTTAACAGGGTCCGGGGAGCTGTTTTTT.

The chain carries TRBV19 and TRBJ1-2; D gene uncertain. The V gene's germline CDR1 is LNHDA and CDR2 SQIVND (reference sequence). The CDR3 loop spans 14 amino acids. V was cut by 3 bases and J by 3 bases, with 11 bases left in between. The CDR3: CASSMVRTDYGYTF. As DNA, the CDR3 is TGTGCCAGTAGTATGGTCCGTACGGACTATGGCTACACCTTC.

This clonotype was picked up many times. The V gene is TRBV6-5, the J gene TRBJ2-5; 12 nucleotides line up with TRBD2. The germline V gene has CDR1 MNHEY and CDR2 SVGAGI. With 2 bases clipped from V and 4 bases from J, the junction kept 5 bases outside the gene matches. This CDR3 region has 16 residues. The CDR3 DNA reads TGTGCCAGCAGTTACCCACTAGCGGGGGGCCCAGAGACCCAGTACTTC. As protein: CASSYPLAGGPETQYF.